This record covers a single TCR beta chain. Its antigen is unknown. Base qualities are not at hand, and no much larger clone is one base apart. RNA was extracted using the RNeasy kit, and roughly 0.45 to 1 microgram was reverse transcribed with random hexamers. The immunoSEQ multiplex PCR assay, which covers 54 Vbeta and 13 Jbeta segments, was used to amplify TCR beta CDR3 regions. PCR amplification bias was corrected by using a synthetic template baseline for primer optimization and computational correction. As for how the authors treated the data: Reads were annotated to V, D and J genes per IMGT and analyzed with immunoSEQ Analyzer, keeping only productive sequences. Clonality was calculated as one minus the Shannon entropy normalized by log2 of the number of productive unique sequences. Public and private clones were assessed among the 100 most prevalent clones of each patient and control. Clones were defined as Susac-specific when absent from the healthy and MS cohorts, from roughly 1,000 published viral clones and from other ImmuneACCESS disease sequences. The public reads were quality trimmed at Q25 with fastp and then assembled into clones with MiXCR by TCRdb, keeping productive beta chains. Each record represents a unique CDR3 protein, reported with the most common genes and DNA among its rows. What appears here as the V and J calls and clone size reflects TCRdb's work, not the paper's. The table for this sample lists 150,000 to 200,000 distinct CDR3 sequences; 94% of them were counted only once. The ten largest make up 0.08% to 0.095% of the sample.

V is reduced by 6 bases and J by 7 bases, leaving a spacing of 28 bases between them. CDR1 and CDR2 are drawn from the germline V gene (reference sequence): DFQATT, SNEGSKA. The CDR3 runs 16 residues from the cysteine to the phenylalanine. Only the CDR3 part of the read is kept: 48 bases, read in frame from the first base. High-throughput TCR beta sequencing profiled peripheral blood CD8+ and CD4+ T cells from healthy donors, Susac syndrome patients and multiple sclerosis patients. Multiple sclerosis controls were treatment-naive patients with stable or active relapsing-remitting disease fulfilling revised McDonald criteria. CD8+ TEMRA cells were enriched by FACS, while bulk CD8+ and CD4+ T cells were purified by magnetic negative isolation. Blood was drawn into EDTA tubes, processed within 24 hours, and PBMCs were isolated by density gradient centrifugation. PBMCs intended for TCR sequencing were frozen in liquid nitrogen and were later thawed in a 37 degrees C water bath. A purity of at least 90% was achieved for sorted or isolated CD4+, CD8+ and CD8+ TEMRA cells.

These data belong to a study of CD8 T cells in Susac syndrome (dated 2019 in TCRdb). Describing the broader study: The study used repertoire sequencing to test whether antigen drove CD8+ T cell activation and differentiation in Susac syndrome.

Findings and caveats that apply to the study as a whole: The TCR sequencing and HLA analysis was acknowledged to have included a relatively small number of individuals.

The chain couples TRBV20-1 to TRBJ2-7; D gene: possibly TRBD1, on 7 matching bases. Sequencing used CD4+ T cells from PBMCs. The origin of this receptor is a human donor with multiple sclerosis. The nucleotides read TGCAGTGCCCTAAACAGGGGTAGCGGCACTTCGGAAGAGCAGTACTTC. Translated, this gives CSALNRGSGTSEEQYF.